These T cell receptor beta chains were read from a single sample in a study of human T cells and chemical hapten exposure. TCRdb independently ran MiXCR on the RACE reads; one entry per CDR3 protein. This table has about 120,000 distinct CDR3 sequences, roughly 14% appearing once. Sequenced material: whole blood, taken in connection with sensitization to the hapten diphenylcyclopropenone (DPC). All receptors come from a woman under 30 with alopecia areata. Some clones in this sample may be carry-over from other donors' samples. Each CDR3 is given with its conserved first and last residue. A D gene is named only where the DNA matches it firmly. Size tells how often a clone was seen (once, few, many) or the class of an expanded clone, and some rows leave it out.

j_gene: TRBJ2-7
abundance: -
d_gene: -
v_gene: TRBV4-3
CDR3nt: TGCGCCAGCAGCCAAGAGCACAGCTCCTACGAGCAGTACTTC
CDR3aa: CASSQEHSSYEQYF

j_gene: TRBJ1-5
abundance: -
d_gene: -
v_gene: TRBV20-1
CDR3nt: TGCAGTGCTACGGGAGTATTACAGCCCCAGCATTTT
CDR3aa: CSATGVLQPQHF

j_gene: TRBJ2-2
abundance: -
d_gene: TRBD1
v_gene: TRBV18
CDR3nt: TGTGCCAGCTCACCACAGACAGGGTTCACCGGGGAGCTGTTTTTT
CDR3aa: CASSPQTGFTGELFF

j_gene: TRBJ1-6
abundance: -
d_gene: -
v_gene: TRBV6-5
CDR3nt: TGTGCCAGCAGCTTCCGACAGCCTAATTCACCCCTCCACTTT
CDR3aa: CASSFRQPNSPLHF

j_gene: TRBJ2-5
abundance: -
d_gene: -
v_gene: TRBV19
CDR3nt: TGTGCCAGTAGGACGCGGGGCAAGGAGACCCAGTACTTC
CDR3aa: CASRTRGKETQYF

j_gene: TRBJ2-6
abundance: few
d_gene: -
v_gene: TRBV21-1
CDR3nt: TGTGCCAGCAGCATGCCGGGACAGGGGGTCGAGTCGGCCAACGTCCTGACTTTC
CDR3aa: CASSMPGQGVESANVLTF

j_gene: TRBJ2-1
abundance: -
d_gene: -
v_gene: TRBV20-1
CDR3nt: TGCAGTGCTAGAGATAGAATTAAGGGGGGGGCCTACAATGAGCAGTTCTTC
CDR3aa: CSARDRIKGGAYNEQFF

j_gene: TRBJ2-7
abundance: -
d_gene: -
v_gene: TRBV28
CDR3nt: TGTGCCAGCAGCTCTCCTCCTGGCGAGCAGTACTTC
CDR3aa: CASSSPPGEQYF

j_gene: TRBJ2-7
abundance: -
d_gene: -
v_gene: TRBV6-6
CDR3nt: TGTGCCAGCAGTTACCACTACGAGCAGTACTTC
CDR3aa: CASSYHYEQYF

j_gene: TRBJ1-3
abundance: many
d_gene: TRBD1
v_gene: TRBV28
CDR3nt: TGTGCCAGCAGGACAGGGGTTTCGGGAAACACCATATATTTT
CDR3aa: CASRTGVSGNTIYF

j_gene: TRBJ1-1
abundance: -
d_gene: -
v_gene: TRBV12-3/TRBV12-4
CDR3nt: TGTGCCAGCAGCACCTTATTTGGGTCGGGCACTGAAGCTTTCTTT
CDR3aa: CASSTLFGSGTEAFF

j_gene: TRBJ1-4
abundance: many
d_gene: TRBD1
v_gene: TRBV18
CDR3nt: TGTGCCAGCTCAGGGACGGCCCTGACAGGGGGTAATGAAAAACTGTTTTTT
CDR3aa: CASSGTALTGGNEKLFF

j_gene: TRBJ2-2
abundance: many
d_gene: -
v_gene: TRBV14
CDR3nt: TGTGCCAGCAGTAGTACGAAGACCGGGGAGCTGTTTTTT
CDR3aa: CASSSTKTGELFF

j_gene: TRBJ1-5
abundance: -
d_gene: -
v_gene: TRBV19
CDR3nt: TGTGCCAGTAGTGCCGGGATGCAGCCCCAGCATTTT
CDR3aa: CASSAGMQPQHF

j_gene: TRBJ1-5
abundance: many
d_gene: -
v_gene: TRBV6-1
CDR3nt: TGTGCCAGCAGTGAAGCGCACAGGCCATATAGCAATCAGCCCCAGCATTTT
CDR3aa: CASSEAHRPYSNQPQHF

j_gene: TRBJ1-4
abundance: few
d_gene: -
v_gene: TRBV9
CDR3nt: TGTGCCAGCAGCGTAGCCGGGACACCAAATGAAAAACTGTTTTTT
CDR3aa: CASSVAGTPNEKLFF

j_gene: TRBJ2-3
abundance: many
d_gene: -
v_gene: TRBV7-9
CDR3nt: TGTGCCAGCAGCTTATTAGCTTCGAGGAATACGCAGTATTTT
CDR3aa: CASSLLASRNTQYF

j_gene: TRBJ1-1
abundance: few
d_gene: -
v_gene: TRBV7-9
CDR3nt: TGTGCCAGCAGCTACATTGACCCGAGCACTGAAGCTTTCTTT
CDR3aa: CASSYIDPSTEAFF

j_gene: TRBJ2-1
abundance: few
d_gene: TRBD1
v_gene: TRBV3-1
CDR3nt: TGTGCCAGCAGCCGCCGGACAGGGTCCAATGAGCAGTTCTTC
CDR3aa: CASSRRTGSNEQFF

j_gene: TRBJ1-1
abundance: -
d_gene: -
v_gene: TRBV4-1
CDR3nt: TGCGCCAGCAGCCAAGTCTCCGTAGGGGCGGAAGCTTTCTTT
CDR3aa: CASSQVSVGAEAFF

j_gene: TRBJ2-1
abundance: -
d_gene: TRBD1
v_gene: TRBV29-1
CDR3nt: TGCAGCGTTGAAATAACGGACAGGGCCTACAATGAGCAGTTCTTC
CDR3aa: CSVEITDRAYNEQFF

j_gene: TRBJ2-7
abundance: few
d_gene: -
v_gene: TRBV29-1
CDR3nt: TGCAGCGTTGAAGATAGAGGCCAGGGTTTCGAGCAGTACTTC
CDR3aa: CSVEDRGQGFEQYF

j_gene: TRBJ1-1
abundance: -
d_gene: -
v_gene: TRBV12-3/TRBV12-4
CDR3nt: TGTGCCAGCAGTCCACGCAGGTCGAACACTGAAGCTTTCTTT
CDR3aa: CASSPRRSNTEAFF

j_gene: TRBJ2-2
abundance: once
d_gene: -
v_gene: TRBV4-3
CDR3nt: TGCGCCAGCAGCCAATTCAGGGGCACCGGGGAGCTGTTTTTT
CDR3aa: CASSQFRGTGELFF

j_gene: TRBJ2-5
abundance: -
d_gene: TRBD2
v_gene: TRBV7-6
CDR3nt: TGTGCCAGCAGCCCTGCACCCGGGACTAGCACGGAGACCCAGTACTTC
CDR3aa: CASSPAPGTSTETQYF

j_gene: TRBJ2-7
abundance: few
d_gene: TRBD1
v_gene: TRBV25-1
CDR3nt: TGTGCCAGCAGTGTTTACCGGGACAGGAGTGAGCAGTACTTC
CDR3aa: CASSVYRDRSEQYF

j_gene: TRBJ2-6
abundance: -
d_gene: -
v_gene: TRBV10-3
CDR3nt: TGTGCCATCAGTGAAAAGGCCCTGAGCTCTGGGGCCAACGTCCTGACTTTC
CDR3aa: CAISEKALSSGANVLTF

j_gene: TRBJ2-7
abundance: many
d_gene: -
v_gene: TRBV29-1
CDR3nt: TGCAGCGTTGCTACAGCCGTCTCCTACGAGCAGTACTTC
CDR3aa: CSVATAVSYEQYF

j_gene: TRBJ1-2
abundance: many
d_gene: -
v_gene: TRBV6-2/TRBV6-3
CDR3nt: TGTGCCAGCAACCGCGGGGCGACTAACTATGGCTACACCTTC
CDR3aa: CASNRGATNYGYTF

j_gene: TRBJ2-7
abundance: -
d_gene: -
v_gene: TRBV28
CDR3nt: TGTGCCTCCGGGAGGGGGCCTACCTACGAGCAGTACTTC
CDR3aa: CASGRGPTYEQYF

j_gene: TRBJ1-1
abundance: once
d_gene: TRBD1
v_gene: TRBV29-1
CDR3nt: TGCAGCGTTGCACAGGCAGGGGGCGAAGCTTTCTTT
CDR3aa: CSVAQAGGEAFF

j_gene: TRBJ2-3
abundance: few
d_gene: -
v_gene: TRBV7-9
CDR3nt: TGTGCCAGCAGGGTGAGCACAGATACGCAGTATTTT
CDR3aa: CASRVSTDTQYF

j_gene: TRBJ2-7
abundance: -
d_gene: TRBD1
v_gene: TRBV4-2
CDR3nt: TGTGCCAGCAGCCAAGAGAGCTACAGGGGGCAGTCCTACGAGCAGTACTTC
CDR3aa: CASSQESYRGQSYEQYF

j_gene: TRBJ2-7
abundance: -
d_gene: -
v_gene: TRBV4-1
CDR3nt: TGCGCCAGCAGCCAAGCCCTGTCCGGGACAACACACTACGAGCAGTACTTC
CDR3aa: CASSQALSGTTHYEQYF

j_gene: TRBJ2-7
abundance: -
d_gene: -
v_gene: TRBV6-1
CDR3nt: TGTGCCAGCAGTGAAGCCTGGGGTGGTTCCGAGCAGTACTTC
CDR3aa: CASSEAWGGSEQYF

j_gene: TRBJ2-5
abundance: few
d_gene: TRBD1
v_gene: TRBV12-3/TRBV12-4
CDR3nt: TGTGCCAGCAGTTCCAGGGGGCGGGAGACCCAGTACTTC
CDR3aa: CASSSRGRETQYF

j_gene: TRBJ2-1
abundance: -
d_gene: TRBD2
v_gene: TRBV29-1
CDR3nt: TGCAGCGTTGGGGCTAGCGGGGGGCCCTACAATGAGCAGTTCTTC
CDR3aa: CSVGASGGPYNEQFF

j_gene: TRBJ2-2
abundance: -
d_gene: -
v_gene: TRBV24-1
CDR3nt: TGTGCCACCCAGGGGACCGGGGAGCTGTTTTTT
CDR3aa: CATQGTGELFF

j_gene: TRBJ1-1
abundance: few
d_gene: TRBD1
v_gene: TRBV18
CDR3nt: TGTGCCAGCTCACCCCCGTCGGGTACAGGGGGCAGCGCTGAAGCTTTCTTT
CDR3aa: CASSPPSGTGGSAEAFF

j_gene: TRBJ2-3
abundance: few
d_gene: -
v_gene: TRBV7-3
CDR3nt: TGTGCCAGCAGCTTATACAGGTCCCATACGCAGTATTTT
CDR3aa: CASSLYRSHTQYF

j_gene: TRBJ1-2
abundance: few
d_gene: -
v_gene: TRBV30
CDR3nt: TGTGCCTGGAGTGACGGAGGGGGGGGCCATTATGGCTACACCTTC
CDR3aa: CAWSDGGGGHYGYTF

j_gene: TRBJ2-7
abundance: few
d_gene: TRBD1
v_gene: TRBV11-2
CDR3nt: TGTGCCAGCAGCTTAGCCCGGACAGGGGTTCTTAGGTCGAGCGAGCAGTACTTC
CDR3aa: CASSLARTGVLRSSEQYF

j_gene: TRBJ1-2
abundance: few
d_gene: TRBD1
v_gene: TRBV6-2/TRBV6-3
CDR3nt: TGTGCCAGCAGTTACCACAGGGGGTCTAACTATGGCTACACCTTC
CDR3aa: CASSYHRGSNYGYTF